Below, 24 T cell receptor beta chains from the same sample are listed, as sequenced in a study of human T cells and chemical hapten exposure. The time point was: pre-sensitization, week 0. Treatment denoted: therapeutic diphenylcyclopropenone sensitization with weekly scalp DPC. One entry per CDR3 protein, called by TCRdb with MiXCR from the RACE reads. This sample has fewer than 300,000 distinct CDR3 sequences, with about 9% found just once. The input for sequencing was whole blood, taken in connection with sensitization to the hapten diphenylcyclopropenone (DPC). The receptors shown here come from a woman in her 40s with alopecia areata. Some clones in this sample may be carry-over from other donors' samples.

This chain's CDR3 is CSASQGAQDYGYTF. The CDR3 coding sequence is TGCAGTGCTTCCCAGGGGGCGCAGGACTATGGCTACACCTTC. The rearrangement links TRBV20-1 to TRBJ1-2; the match to TRBD1 covers 8 bases. The CDR3 covers 14 residues. The germline gives CDR1 DFQATT, CDR2 SNEGSKA (reference sequence). V was clipped by 5 bases and J by 3 bases; unmatched bases: 8.

This clonotype showed up just a few times. The genes are TRBV7-2 and TRBJ2-3; no clear D. This CDR3 region has 13 residues. Trimming stripped 1 base from V and 4 bases from J, with 6 bases between. The germline gives CDR1 SGHTA, CDR2 FQGNSA. The CDR3 DNA reads as TGTGCCAGCAGCTTAGGCATCGCAGATACGCAGTATTTT. Translation: CASSLGIADTQYF.

Remarks on this clonotype: A read error may be the cause here, since a much bigger clone is one base away. This rearrangement joins TRBV7-9 to TRBJ2-1, with 13 bases that match TRBD2. CDR3 length: 14 amino acids. V was pared by 11 bases and J by 6 bases, with 7 bases of the junction left unmatched. Germline V gene data show CDR1 as SEHNR and CDR2 as FQNEAQ (reference sequence). This CDR3 reads CAGSGTSGTNEQFF. DNA of the CDR3: TGTGCCGGCTCCGGGACTAGCGGGACCAATGAGCAGTTCTTC.

This clonotype has at least ten counts. The gene calls are TRBV15 and TRBJ2-1, with D tentatively TRBD1 (6 bases). This CDR3 comprises 15 residues. V dropped 1 base and J dropped 8 bases, with 15 bases sitting between them. The germline CDR1 and CDR2 sequences are LNHNV and YYDKDF (reference sequence). Here the CDR3 reads CATSRGRGQVDEQFF. Written as DNA, the CDR3 is TGTGCCACCAGCAGAGGCAGGGGCCAGGTGGATGAGCAGTTCTTC.

This clonotype showed up just a few times. The chain combines TRBV7-2 with TRBJ2-1; 7 nucleotides agree with TRBD1. Per germline, CDR1 SGHTA and CDR2 FQGNSA. The V gene end was trimmed by 5 bases and the J gene end by 4 bases; junction bases not matched to a gene: 20. This CDR3 has 19 residues. CDR3 bases: TGTGCCAGCAGCCCAAGAGAGACAGGGAGTTTATTTGGGTACAATGAGCAGTTCTTC. It is translated as CASSPRETGSLFGYNEQFF. Based on the CDR3 plus reference TRBV7-2 and TRBJ2-1, the full variable domain is GAGVSQSPSNKVTEKGKDVELRCDPISGHTALYWYRQSLGQGLEFLIYFQGNSAPDKSGLPSDRFSAERTGGSVSTLTIQRTQQEDSAVYLCASSPRETGSLFGYNEQFFGPGTRLTVL.

This sequence joins TRBV7-8 and TRBJ1-5; D possibly corresponds to TRBD1 (5 bases). This CDR3 spans 14 amino acids. Germline V gene data show CDR1 as SGHVS and CDR2 as FQNEAQ. V lost 0 bases to trimming and J lost 6 bases, with 9 bases between them. In nucleotides, the CDR3 is TGTGCCAGCAGCTTAGCCGGGGCGGCTCAGCCCCAGCATTTT. This gives the protein CASSLAGAAQPQHF.

This clonotype has only a few counts. The chain's CDR3 is CASRQGEAEAFF. The CDR3 bases are TGCGCCAGCAGACAGGGGGAGGCTGAAGCTTTCTTT. V and J are TRBV5-1 and TRBJ1-1, with 8 bases identical to TRBD1. CDR3 length equals 12 residues. CDR1 is SGHRS, CDR2 YFSETQ, per germline. The junction had 3 bases not matched to a gene; V was cut back by 5 bases and J by 6 bases. The entire variable domain, with the rest obtained from reference TRBV5-1 and TRBJ1-1, is as follows: KAGVTQTPRYLIKTRGQQVTLSCSPISGHRSVSWYQQTPGQGLQFLFEYFSETQRNKGNFPGRFSGRQFSNSRSEMNVSTLELGDSALYLCASRQGEAEAFFGQGTRLTVV.

In this sample, this clonotype turned up a few times. CDR3 region: CASREAGVGYNSPLHF. CDR3 sequence (DNA): TGTGCCAGCAGGGAAGCGGGGGTGGGGTATAATTCACCCCTCCACTTT. V gene TRBV27 combines with J gene TRBJ1-6; a weak D match, TRBD1 (5 bases). Germline V CDR1 and CDR2: MNHEY, SMNVEV (reference sequence). Trimming pared 6 bases from V and 4 bases from J, leaving 16 bases between. The CDR3 runs to 16 residues.

This sequence joins TRBV27 and TRBJ2-2, with 7 bases that match TRBD2. CDR3 size: 17 residues. Trimming removed 2 bases from V and 5 bases from J; junction bases left unmatched: 11. Germline V gene lookup returns CDR1 MNHEY and CDR2 SMNVEV (reference sequence). The CDR3 region is CASSLILGLRLTGELFF. CDR3 DNA: TGTGCCAGCAGTTTAATTTTGGGACTACGGTTAACCGGGGAGCTGTTTTTT.

This clonotype was seen a handful of times. CDR3: CASRGSRGGTTDTQYF. In DNA, the CDR3 is TGTGCCAGCAGAGGATCCCGGGGCGGGACGACAGATACGCAGTATTTT. The genes are TRBV11-2 and TRBJ2-3; possible D gene TRBD2, 6 bases. The ends were cut back, 6 bases at V and 3 bases at J, with 19 bases in the middle. Germline values: CDR1 SGHAT, CDR2 FQNNGV. The CDR3 covers 16 residues. Together with reference TRBV11-2 and TRBJ2-3, the CDR3 gives the full variable domain: EAGVAQSPRYKIIEKRQSVAFWCNPISGHATLYWYQQILGQGPKLLIQFQNNGVVDDSQLPKDRFSAERLKGVDSTLKIQPAKLEDSAVYLCASRGSRGGTTDTQYFGPGTRLTVL.

This clonotype was recorded a few times. The chain recombines TRBV18 with TRBJ2-1; D is perhaps TRBD1 (6 bases). The V and J ends lost 3 bases and 7 bases respectively, with 16 bases between them. CDR3 length: 15 residues. Germline V gene lookup returns CDR1 KGHSH and CDR2 LQKENI. In DNA form, the CDR3 reads TGTGCCAGCTCACCCCAGCAACAGGGTATGAATGAGCAGTTCTTC. The encoded protein is CASSPQQQGMNEQFF.

This clonotype has only a few counts. The gene calls are TRBV7-9 and TRBJ2-3, with D possibly called TRBD1 or TRBD2 (6 bases each). CDR3 size: 14 residues. Trimming shortened V by 5 bases and J by 3 bases, and 12 bases separated the two germline ends. Looked up from germline, CDR1 is SEHNR and CDR2 is FQNEAQ (reference sequence). The CDR3 here is CASSVGGRTDTQYF. DNA for the CDR3: TGTGCCAGCAGCGTAGGGGGGAGGACAGATACGCAGTATTTT.

This clonotype has more than one count but fewer than ten. The V call is TRBV5-5, the J call TRBJ2-5; no clear D gene. The CDR3 sequence is 14 residues long. Trimming took 0 bases from V and 3 from J, leaving 9 bases between them. Per germline, CDR1 SGHKS and CDR2 YYEKEE (reference sequence). CDR3 sequence (DNA): TGTGCCAGCAGCTTGGCAGGCAGCAAAGAGACCCAGTACTTC. Translation: CASSLAGSKETQYF.

As for this clonotype: A single base separates this from a much larger clone, so it may be a read error. The chain employs TRBV7-2 and TRBJ1-2; weak D call: TRBD1 (6 bases). This CDR3 has 13 amino acids. Germline values: CDR1 SGHTA, CDR2 FQGNSA. Trimming stripped 2 bases from V and 5 bases from J, with 9 bases between. The CDR3 protein is CASSLNREYGYTF. Written as DNA, the CDR3 is TGTGCCAGCAGCTTAAACAGGGAATATGGCTACACCTTC. The full variable domain, with the rest looked up from reference TRBV7-2 and TRBJ1-2, is GAGVSQSPSNKVTEKGKDVELRCDPISGHTALYWYRQSLGQGLEFLIYFQGNSAPDKSGLPSDRFSAERTGGSVSTLTIQRTQQEDSAVYLCASSLNREYGYTFGSGTRLTVV.

This clonotype was picked up many times. This chain links TRBV20-1 with TRBJ2-3; 8 bases match TRBD2. CDR3 length: 14 residues. V lost 5 bases and J lost 0; bases outside the gene matches: 4. CDR1 is DFQATT, CDR2 SNEGSKA, per germline (reference sequence). Written as DNA, the CDR3 is TGCAGTGCTCTCCTAGCGGGCAGCACAGATACGCAGTATTTT. It yields the protein CSALLAGSTDTQYF.

This clonotype was picked up many times. The genes are TRBV29-1 and TRBJ1-2; 8 bases align to TRBD1. The germline V gene encodes CDR1 SQVTM and CDR2 ANQGSEA. This CDR3 contains 12 residues. V shed 4 bases and J 5 bases; nucleotides not matched to a gene: 3. The CDR3 nucleotides read TGCAGCGTTGCTCGGACAGGGTATGGCTACACCTTC. Amino acid sequence: CSVARTGYGYTF. Supplemented by reference TRBV29-1 and TRBJ1-2, the full variable domain reads SAVISQKPSRDICQRGTSLTIQCQVDSQVTMMFWYRQQPGQSLTLIATANQGSEATYESGFVIDKFPISRPNLTFSTLTVSNMSPEDSSIYLCSVARTGYGYTFGSGTRLTVV.

The chain links TRBV4-1 to TRBJ2-7, with TRBD2 identical over 12 bases. The CDR3 consists of 15 residues. Trimming removed 4 bases from V and 6 bases from J; junction bases left unmatched: 7. CDR1 is MGHRA and CDR2 is YSYEKL in the germline V gene. Written as DNA, the CDR3 is TGCGCCAGCAGCCGACTAGCGGGGGTCCCGGGCGAGCAGTACTTC. This sequence encodes CASSRLAGVPGEQYF.

The chain employs TRBV7-9 and TRBJ2-7, with TRBD2 identical over 12 bases. J was trimmed by 5 bases and V by 2 bases; bases with no gene match: 7. Germline V gene lookup returns CDR1 SEHNR and CDR2 FQNEAQ (reference sequence). CDR3 length: 16 amino acids. CDR3 sequence (DNA): TGTGCCAGCAGCTTATATACGACTAGCGGGAGCCACGAGCAGTACTTC. Translating it yields CASSLYTTSGSHEQYF.

The genes are TRBV20-1 and TRBJ2-5, with no clear D. This CDR3 has 13 amino acids. The V gene lost 0 bases and the J gene lost 4 bases, with 9 bases spanning the gap. In germline, CDR1 is DFQATT, CDR2 SNEGSKA (reference sequence). CDR3 bases: TGCAGTGCTAGAGACAACCCTACAGAGACCCAGTACTTC. It specifies CSARDNPTETQYF.

This clonotype was recorded at least ten times. The rearrangement uses TRBV12-3 or TRBV12-4 and TRBJ2-1, with TRBD2 identical over 8 bases. The ends lost 8 bases at V and 5 bases at J; junction bases unmatched: 17. The CDR3 extends over 17 amino acids. The CDR3 DNA follows: TGTGCCAGCCGACCCCCCCGGGCTAGCGGGTTCAACAATGAGCAGTTCTTC. Encoded protein: CASRPPRASGFNNEQFF.

The table lists this clonotype with a count of one. The rearrangement links TRBV7-6 to TRBJ1-5; D call uncertain. The germline V and J ends were trimmed by 4 bases and 3 bases, with 16 bases remaining between them. Germline-derived CDR1 and CDR2 are SGHVS and FNYEAQ. The CDR3 is 16 amino acids. The CDR3 coding sequence is TGTGCCAGCAGCTCCCTCCCGGCGAACTTCAATCAGCCCCAGCATTTT. Its translation: CASSSLPANFNQPQHF.

This clonotype was found many times. This rearrangement joins TRBV7-6 to TRBJ1-1, with TRBD1 matching 7 bases. This CDR3 has 14 amino acids. The germline V gene encodes CDR1 SGHVS and CDR2 FNYEAQ. J gave up 2 bases and V 2 bases, and 2 bases lay outside the gene matches. In nucleotides, the CDR3 is TGTGCCAGCAGCTTACGACAGGGAAACACTGAAGCTTTCTTT. Translated, it gives CASSLRQGNTEAFF.

This clonotype was found many times. The V and J genes are TRBV7-2 and TRBJ2-1; no definite D call. V shed 8 bases and J shed 4 bases, with 12 bases lying between them. The CDR3 covers 13 residues. Germline-derived CDR1 and CDR2 are SGHTA and FQGNSA. This chain's CDR3 is CASGSAAYNEQFF. CDR3 DNA sequence: TGTGCCAGCGGCAGCGCCGCTTACAATGAGCAGTTCTTC.

This clonotype appeared a few times. The chain joins TRBV7-9 to TRBJ2-2, with 7 bases matching TRBD1. The germline V gene encodes CDR1 SEHNR and CDR2 FQNEAQ (reference sequence). CDR3 length: 15 residues. V shed 10 bases, J shed 2 bases, and the junction held 10 bases outside the gene matches. CDR3 in amino acids: CATAPGTVNTGELFF. CDR3 coding DNA: TGTGCCACCGCCCCCGGGACAGTCAACACCGGGGAGCTGTTTTTT.